This T cell receptor (beta chain) was documented in a study of T-cell memory formation after mild COVID-19. Study-wide background: TCR clusters showed largely donor specificity.

TCRdb used MiXCR to reprocess the 5' RACE reads, holding one entry per CDR3 protein. The table lists 450,000 to 700,000 distinct CDR3 sequences, approximately 18% of them singletons, with 12% in the top ten. This CDR3 is built from 15 residues. From germline, CDR1 is SGHNT and CDR2 YYREEE (reference sequence). V was clipped by 0 bases and J by 5 bases, with 15 bases between them. Study results and limitations: Clones that contracted from day 15 to 85 were balanced CD4/CD8, while later expanders leaned CD4+. In pre-infection memory, a portion of responding clones appeared, which suggested that cross-reactive memory joined. Shrinking CD4+ clones were chiefly CM and EM; CD8+ ones were chiefly EMRA.

Only a few counts were recorded for this clonotype. Its target is unknown. This sequence joins TRBV5-4 and TRBJ2-7; D perhaps matches TRBD2 (6 bases). The material sequenced was PBMCs or a T cell subset sorted from them (not recorded which). The sequence came from an adult woman who had mild COVID-19 (a few samples of this study predate the infection). Cell type and time point are not known. The CDR3 region is CASSLVEGNLDEQYF. CDR3 in DNA: TGTGCCAGCAGCTTGGTGGAGGGCAATCTGGACGAGCAGTACTTC.